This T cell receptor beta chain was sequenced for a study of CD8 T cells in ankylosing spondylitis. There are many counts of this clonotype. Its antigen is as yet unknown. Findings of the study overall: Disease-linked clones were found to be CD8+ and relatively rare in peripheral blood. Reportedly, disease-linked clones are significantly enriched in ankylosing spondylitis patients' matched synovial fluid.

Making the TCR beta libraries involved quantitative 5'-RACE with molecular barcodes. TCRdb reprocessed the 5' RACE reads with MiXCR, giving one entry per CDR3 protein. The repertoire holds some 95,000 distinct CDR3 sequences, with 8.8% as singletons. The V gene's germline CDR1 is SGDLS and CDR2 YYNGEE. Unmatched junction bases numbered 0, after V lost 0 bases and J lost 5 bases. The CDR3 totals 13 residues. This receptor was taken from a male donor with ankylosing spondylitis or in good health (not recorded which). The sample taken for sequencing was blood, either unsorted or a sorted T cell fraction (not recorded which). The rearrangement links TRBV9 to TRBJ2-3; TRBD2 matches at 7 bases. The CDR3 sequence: CASSVAGGDTQYF. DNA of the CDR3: TGTGCCAGCAGCGTAGCGGGAGGAGATACGCAGTATTTT.